This TCR beta chain was recovered during a study of shared T cell receptors in the human thymus (TCRdb year 2021). Notes on the research overall: The study examined how self-reactive, shared T-cell receptor alpha chains are generated in the human thymus.

The trim is 0 bases for V and 0 bases for J, with a gap of 9 bases between the germline ends. Counted from cysteine to phenylalanine, this CDR3 has 16 amino acids. The CDR3 DNA has 48 bases and is translated from base 1. The germline V gene specifies KGHSH as CDR1 and LQKENI as CDR2. Library creation used the immunoSEQ multiplex PCR assay. This is the immuneACCESS table as TCRdb keeps it, with only in-frame sequences that have V and J called. A part of the clones is gone; compared with another copy, unresolved V genes explain less than half, and the rest is unexplained. The sample includes some 720,000 clones, with 88% observed a single time. The top ten hold around 0.0099% of the sample. A word on this clone: Its antigen remains unidentified. No clone much larger than this one lies a single base away; base qualities are absent.

These data are also associated with another study on human thymus T cells. The second publication reports: Donors were immunologically healthy infants undergoing open corrective cardiac surgery for congenital heart defects in Finland. Thymus tissue was obtained as surgical resects removed during corrective cardiac surgery. V and J gene segment usage appeared biased in both thymic and peripheral blood repertoires. Highly overlapping thymic TCR repertoires among unrelated individuals were reported in the related research. The study used about eight infant thymus samples plus four related peripheral blood samples to characterize TCR alpha and beta repertoires. Donor ages ranged from about 7 to 244 days, and the cohort comprised six male and a couple of female infants. Thymocytes were released mechanically from tissue and stored at -70 °C as pellets of 10-30 million cells. A QIAsymphony instrument was used to extract genomic DNA from the frozen cell pellets. The immunoSEQ multiplex PCR assay was used to amplify the TCRB and TCRAD loci from a standardized amount of quality-controlled genomic DNA. The V(D)J region was spanned by amplicons of a length sufficient to cover the CDR3 and to identify V and J genes. The commercial immunoSEQ service was used to sequence amplicons on an Illumina platform. Primer bias and sequencing errors were corrected using previously described methods, and TCRAD and TCRB definitions followed the IMGT database. Analysis of the repertoires was done with immunoSEQ Analyzer 3.0 and VDJTools and included basic statistics, V/J segment usage, diversity estimates, rarefaction and pairwise overlap. Chao1, ChaoE, Efron-Thisted, Shannon and inverse Simpson indices were used to estimate diversity, which was also estimated on datasets down-sampled to the smallest sample. Repertoire overlap was determined by strict matching of CDR3 nucleotide sequence, V gene and J gene, and Jaccard-based multidimensional scaling clustering was applied. On average, thymus samples gave 650,000 to 850,000 unique TCRB clonotypes, whereas blood samples gave roughly 80,000.

The source is a boy in the first two years of life with a congenital heart defect. Donor details come from another sample of the same person, matched by shared clones. The chain joins TRBV18 to TRBJ1-3; the D gene identity is not certain. Source material: thymocytes. The sequence in DNA is TGTGCCAGCTCACCACCGGGCGCTGACTCTGGAAACACCATATATTTT. This is translated as CASSPPGADSGNTIYF. With the portions outside the CDR3 filled from the reference TRBV18 and TRBJ1-3 genes, the complete variable region becomes NAGVMQNPRHLVRRRGQEARLRCSPMKGHSHVYWYRQLPEEGLKFMVYLQKENIIDESGMPKERFSAEFPKEGPSILRIQQVVRGDSAAYFCASSPPGADSGNTIYFGEGSWLTVV.